This T cell receptor (beta chain) is from a study of T cell repertoires in cytomegalovirus infection. Study in general: Public TCR beta signatures provided an indication of both CMV infection and a matching HLA type.

This clonotype was seen at least ten times. Its target is unknown. Overall study results and limits: The study identified carriers of CMV plus the relevant HLA from cumulative public TCR beta family frequency. In two of eight donors, the top clonotype was HLA-C-restricted CMV-specific.

TCRdb analysed the reads with MiXCR anew, one entry per CDR3 protein. The sample consists of 600,000 to 800,000 distinct CDR3 sequences, roughly a quarter of them appearing once. The CDR3 has 14 amino acids. V trimming: 3 bases; J trimming: 5 bases; junction bases outside the gene matches: 3. The sequence came from a human donor in good health (CMV status not recorded). Some clones in this sample may be carry-over from other donors' samples. This chain connects TRBV12-3 or TRBV12-4 to TRBJ2-2; 7 bases are shared with TRBD2. The sample comprised CD8+ T cells from PBMCs. Here the CDR3 reads CASSFHSGTGELFF. The CDR3 DNA sequence: TGTGCCAGCAGTTTCCATAGCGGGACCGGGGAGCTGTTTTTT.